Below, one T cell receptor (beta chain) is given with its context. In the authors' methods: Amplification of reference gene primers provided the estimated nucleated cell counts. The assay was immunoSEQ multiplex PCR, and TCRdb's table has in-frame clones only and misses some. V and J calls plus clone size are reproduced from that table; the DNA served to infer D and trimming. The data contain 250,000 or so clones, approximately 91% of them singletons. The CDR3 has 16 amino acids. V was trimmed by 5 bases and J by 0 bases, leaving 16 bases between them. The germline gives CDR1 SGHAT, CDR2 FQNNGV. This entry comes from a study of blood T cell repertoires in COVID-19. Study at large: The origin of the acute and convalescent COVID-19 samples was the United States, Italy and Spain.

The chain is built from TRBV11-2 and TRBJ1-1, with TRBD1 as a possible D gene (6 bases). The material sequenced was PBMCs or T cells enriched from blood (not recorded which). The source of this sequence is a human donor in a cohort exposed to, infected with or recovered from COVID-19 (not recorded which). The donor label of this sample is uncertain. The CDR3 coding sequence is TGTGCCAGCAGCCCAGGGGTGGCGGGCTTGAACACTGAAGCTTTCTTT. Residues: CASSPGVAGLNTEAFF.